This entry describes one T cell receptor (beta chain). The library targeted TCRbeta and was prepared with unique molecular identifiers. One entry per CDR3 protein results from TCRdb running MiXCR on the PCR reads. The sample includes roughly 350,000 distinct CDR3 sequences, 9% to 12% of them seen just once. These data originate in a study of T-cell reconstitution after alpha-beta-depleted transplantation in children. The source of this sequence is a human donor who donated a stem cell graft to a child with acute lymphoblastic leukemia. Source: PBMCs from the stem cell graft donor, taken from the stem cell graft.

In DNA, the CDR3 is TGCAGCGTTGTGCGCGCGGGGACCTACGAGCAGTACTTC. Translation: CSVVRAGTYEQYF. The rearrangement uses TRBV29-1 and TRBJ2-7, with D possibly matching TRBD2 (6 bases). The CDR3 has 13 residues. Germline lookup yields CDR1 SQVTM and CDR2 ANQGSEA. The V end lost 4 bases, the J end lost 2 bases, and 12 bases lay between the germline ends.